This T cell receptor (beta chain) was recovered during a study of shared clonotypes between healthy human individuals. Deletions cut 0 bases from V and 2 bases from J, with 4 bases between. Germline assignment: CDR1 SGHTA and CDR2 FQGNSA. CDR3 length: 13 residues. Concerning this clone itself: This may arise from a read error, as a much more abundant clone is one base away. Other DNA sequences in this sample translate to the same CDR3.

Repertoires were generated with immunoSEQ multiplex PCR, while TCRdb's copy carries only in-frame clones and drops some. The data hold roughly 2,500,000 clones, with 93% observed a single time. The chain is built from TRBV7-2 and TRBJ2-5; D is undetermined. This receptor was obtained from a man younger than 30 in good health. Some clones in this sample may be carry-over from other donors' samples. Sequencing was done on a sample of naive CD4+ T cells from PBMCs. Subset specified: CD45RA+ positively selected. This chain's CDR3 is CASSLARQETQYF. For the CDR3, the DNA is TGTGCCAGCAGCTTAGCCAGACAAGAGACCCAGTACTTC.